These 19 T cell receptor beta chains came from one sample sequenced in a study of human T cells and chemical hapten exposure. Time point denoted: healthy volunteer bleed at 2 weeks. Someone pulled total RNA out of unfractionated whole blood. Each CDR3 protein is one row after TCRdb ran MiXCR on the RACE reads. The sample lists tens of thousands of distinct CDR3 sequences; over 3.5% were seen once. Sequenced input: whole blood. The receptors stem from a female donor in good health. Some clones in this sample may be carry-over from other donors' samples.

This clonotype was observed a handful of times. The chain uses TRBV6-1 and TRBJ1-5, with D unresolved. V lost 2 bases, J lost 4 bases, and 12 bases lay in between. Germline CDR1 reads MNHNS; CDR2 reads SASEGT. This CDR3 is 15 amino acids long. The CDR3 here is CASSELVDSNQPQHF. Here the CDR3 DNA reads TGTGCCAGCAGTGAACTTGTGGATTCTAATCAGCCCCAGCATTTT.

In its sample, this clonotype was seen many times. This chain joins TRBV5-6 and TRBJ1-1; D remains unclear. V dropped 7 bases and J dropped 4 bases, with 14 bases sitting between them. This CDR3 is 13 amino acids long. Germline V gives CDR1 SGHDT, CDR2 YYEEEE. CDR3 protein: CASCGVATTEAFF. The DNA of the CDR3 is TGTGCCAGCTGCGGAGTGGCTACCACTGAAGCTTTCTTT.

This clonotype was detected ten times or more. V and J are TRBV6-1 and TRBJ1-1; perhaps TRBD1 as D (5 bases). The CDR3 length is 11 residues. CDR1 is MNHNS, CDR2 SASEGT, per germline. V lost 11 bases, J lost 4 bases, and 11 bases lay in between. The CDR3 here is CAGKRGTEAFF. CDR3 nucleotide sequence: TGTGCCGGCAAAAGGGGCACTGAAGCTTTCTTT.

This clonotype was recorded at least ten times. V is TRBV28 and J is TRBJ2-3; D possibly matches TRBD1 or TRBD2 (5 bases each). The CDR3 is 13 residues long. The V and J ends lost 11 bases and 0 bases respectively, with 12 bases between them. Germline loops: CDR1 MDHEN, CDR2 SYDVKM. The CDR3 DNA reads TGTGCCTTTCGGGGCTCTAGCACAGATACGCAGTATTTT. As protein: CAFRGSSTDTQYF.

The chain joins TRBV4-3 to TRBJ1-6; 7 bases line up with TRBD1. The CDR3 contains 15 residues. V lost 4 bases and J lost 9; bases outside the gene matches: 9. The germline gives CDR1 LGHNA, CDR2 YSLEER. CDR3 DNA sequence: TGCGCCAGCAGCCCCACAGGGGTCGTGGTTTCACCCCTCCACTTT. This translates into CASSPTGVVVSPLHF.

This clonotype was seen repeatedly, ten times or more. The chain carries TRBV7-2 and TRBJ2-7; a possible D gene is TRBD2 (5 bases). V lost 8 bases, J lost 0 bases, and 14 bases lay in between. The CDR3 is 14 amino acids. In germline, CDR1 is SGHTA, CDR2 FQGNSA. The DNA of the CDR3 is TGTGCCAGCGGGAAAACCGGGAACTCCTACGAGCAGTACTTC. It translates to CASGKTGNSYEQYF.

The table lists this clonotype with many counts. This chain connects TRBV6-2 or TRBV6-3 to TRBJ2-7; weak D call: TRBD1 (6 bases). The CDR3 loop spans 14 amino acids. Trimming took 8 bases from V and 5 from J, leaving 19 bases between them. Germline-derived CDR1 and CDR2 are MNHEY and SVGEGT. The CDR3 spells CASRRGLSQNEQYF. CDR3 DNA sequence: TGTGCCAGCCGCAGGGGCCTGAGCCAGAACGAGCAGTACTTC.

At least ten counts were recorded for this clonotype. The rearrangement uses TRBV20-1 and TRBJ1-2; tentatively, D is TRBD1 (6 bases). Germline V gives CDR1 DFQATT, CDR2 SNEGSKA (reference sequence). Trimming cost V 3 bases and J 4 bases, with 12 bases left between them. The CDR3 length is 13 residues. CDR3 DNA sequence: TGCAGTGCTAGTGAGCCAGGGGCCTATGGCTACACCTTC. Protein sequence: CSASEPGAYGYTF.

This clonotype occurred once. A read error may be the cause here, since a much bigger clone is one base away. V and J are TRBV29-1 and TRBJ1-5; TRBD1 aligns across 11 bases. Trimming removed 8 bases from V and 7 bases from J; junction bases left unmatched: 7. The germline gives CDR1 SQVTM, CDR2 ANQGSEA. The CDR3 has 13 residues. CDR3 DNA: TGCAGCATGGGGGGACAGGGGGACCAGCCCCAGCATTTT. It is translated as CSMGGQGDQPQHF.

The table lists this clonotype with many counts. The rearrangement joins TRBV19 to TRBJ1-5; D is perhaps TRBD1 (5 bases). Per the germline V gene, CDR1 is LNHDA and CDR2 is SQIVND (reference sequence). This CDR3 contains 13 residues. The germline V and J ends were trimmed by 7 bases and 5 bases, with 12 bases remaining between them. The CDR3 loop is CASTLQDYQPQHF. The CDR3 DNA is TGTGCCAGTACTTTACAGGATTATCAGCCCCAGCATTTT. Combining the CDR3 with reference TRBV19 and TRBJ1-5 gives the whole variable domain DGGITQSPKYLFRKEGQNVTLSCEQNLNHDAMYWYRQDPGQGLRLIYYSQIVNDFQKGDIAEGYSVSREKKESFPLTVTSAQKNPTAFYLCASTLQDYQPQHFGDGTRLSIL.

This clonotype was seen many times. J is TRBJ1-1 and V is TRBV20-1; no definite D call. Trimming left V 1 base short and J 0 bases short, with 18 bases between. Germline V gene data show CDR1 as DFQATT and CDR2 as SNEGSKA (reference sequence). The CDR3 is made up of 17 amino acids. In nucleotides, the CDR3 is TGCAGTGCTAGAGGTCCTTCTCGGAGCGGGATGAACACTGAAGCTTTCTTT. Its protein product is CSARGPSRSGMNTEAFF.

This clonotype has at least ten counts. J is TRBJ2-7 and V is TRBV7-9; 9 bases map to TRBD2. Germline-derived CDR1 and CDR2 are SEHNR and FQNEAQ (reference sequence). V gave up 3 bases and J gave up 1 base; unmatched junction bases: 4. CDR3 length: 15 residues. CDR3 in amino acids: CASSLQGLASYEQYF. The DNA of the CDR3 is TGTGCCAGCAGCTTGCAGGGACTAGCTTCCTACGAGCAGTACTTC.

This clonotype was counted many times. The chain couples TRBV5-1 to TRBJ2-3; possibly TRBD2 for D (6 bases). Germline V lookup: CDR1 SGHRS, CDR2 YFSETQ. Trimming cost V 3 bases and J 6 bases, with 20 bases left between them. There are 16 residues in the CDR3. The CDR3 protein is CASSSEIQTEGDTQYF. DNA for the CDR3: TGCGCCAGCAGCTCCGAGATACAGACGGAGGGGGATACGCAGTATTTT.

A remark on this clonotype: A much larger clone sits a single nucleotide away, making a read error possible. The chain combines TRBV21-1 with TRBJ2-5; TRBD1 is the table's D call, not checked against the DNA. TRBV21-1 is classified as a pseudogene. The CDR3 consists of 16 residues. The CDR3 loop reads CASNRPRQGIGETQYF. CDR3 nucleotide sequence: TGTGCCAGCAACCGCCCGAGACAGGGGATAGGAGAGACCCAGTACTTC.

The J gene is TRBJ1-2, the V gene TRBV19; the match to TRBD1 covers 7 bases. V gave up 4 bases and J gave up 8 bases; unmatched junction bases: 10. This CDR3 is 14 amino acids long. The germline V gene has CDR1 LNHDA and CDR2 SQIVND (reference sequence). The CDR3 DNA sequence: TGTGCCAGTAGTACCCCAGAAGACAGGGTAGGCTACACCTTC. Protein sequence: CASSTPEDRVGYTF.

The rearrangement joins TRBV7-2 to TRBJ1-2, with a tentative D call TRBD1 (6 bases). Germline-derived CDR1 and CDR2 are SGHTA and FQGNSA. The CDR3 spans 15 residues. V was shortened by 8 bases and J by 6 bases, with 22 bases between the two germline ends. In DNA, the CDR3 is TGTGCCAGCGGTCCTCCAGGGGTGTCTCTGGATGGCTACACCTTC. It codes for CASGPPGVSLDGYTF.

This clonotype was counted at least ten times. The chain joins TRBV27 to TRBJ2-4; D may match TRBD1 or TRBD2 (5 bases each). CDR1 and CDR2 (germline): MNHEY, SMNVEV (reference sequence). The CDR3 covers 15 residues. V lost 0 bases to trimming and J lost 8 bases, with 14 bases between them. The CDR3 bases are TGTGCCAGCAGTTTATCCGGGGCCTTTGATGACATTCAGTACTTC. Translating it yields CASSLSGAFDDIQYF.

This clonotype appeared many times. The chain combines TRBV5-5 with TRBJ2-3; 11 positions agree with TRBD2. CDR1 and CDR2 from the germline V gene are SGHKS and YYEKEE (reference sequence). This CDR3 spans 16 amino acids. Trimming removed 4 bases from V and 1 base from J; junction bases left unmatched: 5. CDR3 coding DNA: TGTGCCAGCAGCAAACTAGCGGGGGCCCGCACAGATACGCAGTATTTT. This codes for CASSKLAGARTDTQYF.

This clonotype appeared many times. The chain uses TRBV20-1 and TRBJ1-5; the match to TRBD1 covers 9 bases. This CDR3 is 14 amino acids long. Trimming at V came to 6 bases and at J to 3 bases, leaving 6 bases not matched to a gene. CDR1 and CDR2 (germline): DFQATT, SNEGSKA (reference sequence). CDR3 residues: CSAEGQGINQPQHF. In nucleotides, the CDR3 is TGCAGTGCGGAGGGACAGGGAATCAATCAGCCCCAGCATTTT.